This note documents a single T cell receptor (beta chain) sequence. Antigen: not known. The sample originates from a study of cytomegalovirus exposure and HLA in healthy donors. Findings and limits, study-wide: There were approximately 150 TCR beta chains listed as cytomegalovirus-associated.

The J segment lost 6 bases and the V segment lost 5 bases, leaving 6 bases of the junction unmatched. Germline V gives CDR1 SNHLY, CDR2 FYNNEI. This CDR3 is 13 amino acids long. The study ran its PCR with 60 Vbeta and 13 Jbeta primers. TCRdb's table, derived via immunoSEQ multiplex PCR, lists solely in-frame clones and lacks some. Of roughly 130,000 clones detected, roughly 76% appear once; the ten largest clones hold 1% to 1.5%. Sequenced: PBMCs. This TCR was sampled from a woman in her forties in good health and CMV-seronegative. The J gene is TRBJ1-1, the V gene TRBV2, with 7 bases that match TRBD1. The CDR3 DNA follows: TGTGCCAGCAGTTACAGGGGTACGGCTGAAGCTTTCTTT. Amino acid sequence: CASSYRGTAEAFF.